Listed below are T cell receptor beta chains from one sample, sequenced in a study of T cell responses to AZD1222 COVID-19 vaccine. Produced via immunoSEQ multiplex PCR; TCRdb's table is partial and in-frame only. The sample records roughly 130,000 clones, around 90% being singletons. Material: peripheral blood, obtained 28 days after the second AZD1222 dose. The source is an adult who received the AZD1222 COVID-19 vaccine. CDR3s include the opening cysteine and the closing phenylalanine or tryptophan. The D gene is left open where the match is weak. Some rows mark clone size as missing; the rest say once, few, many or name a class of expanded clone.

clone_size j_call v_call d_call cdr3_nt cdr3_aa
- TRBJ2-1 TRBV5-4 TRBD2 TGTGCCAGCAGTTTTAAGCGGGAATCCTACAATGAGCAGTTCTTC CASSFKRESYNEQFF
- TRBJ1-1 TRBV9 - TGTGCCAGCAGTCCAGGGGCCGGGAACACTGAAGCTTTCTTT CASSPGAGNTEAFF
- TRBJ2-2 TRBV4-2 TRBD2 TGTGCCAGCAGCGGCTCGCCAGGGACTAGCGGGGTCACCGGGGAGCTGTTTTTT CASSGSPGTSGVTGELFF
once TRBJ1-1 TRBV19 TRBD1 TGTGCCAGTAGCGACCCGGGGGGGACAGGGGGCCCGTACACTGAAGCTTTCTTT CASSDPGGTGGPYTEAFF
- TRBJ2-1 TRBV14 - TGTGCCAGCAGCCCATATCCGAGACAGGTCTACAATGAGCAGTTCTTC CASSPYPRQVYNEQFF
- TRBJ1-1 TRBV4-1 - TGCGCCAGCAGCCAAGGAACAGCGAGTGAAGCTTTCTTT CASSQGTASEAFF
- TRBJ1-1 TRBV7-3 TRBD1 TGTGCCAGCAGCTTAACGAGGGACAGTTTTAGGTCTGAAGCTTTCTTT CASSLTRDSFRSEAFF
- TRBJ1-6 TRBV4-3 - TGCGCCAGCAGAATGATGGGGAATTCACCCCTCCACTTT CASRMMGNSPLHF
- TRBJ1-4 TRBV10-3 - TGTGCCACCACTCAGGGAAATGAAAAACTGTTTTTT CATTQGNEKLFF
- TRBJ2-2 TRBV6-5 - TGTGCCAGCCGAGATTACGGGGAGCTGTTTTTT CASRDYGELFF
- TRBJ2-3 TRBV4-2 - TGTGCCAGCAGCCAAGGGGGACGTAGCACAGATACGCAGTATTTT CASSQGGRSTDTQYF
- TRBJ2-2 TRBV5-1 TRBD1 TGCGCCAGCAGCGGGACAGTGACCGGGGAGCTGTTTTTT CASSGTVTGELFF